Each of the 21 T cell receptor beta chains below was sequenced from the same sample in a study of shared clonotypes between healthy human individuals (dated by TCRdb to the early 2020s). Receptor amplification or capture employed the immunoSEQ multiplex PCR assay. TCRdb carries this immuneACCESS record with in-frame sequences only. Its versions omit some clonotypes, under half of them owing to an unresolved V gene in the studies checked, with the rest unexplained. The sample profile shows over a million clones; more than 95% of them were found once. The ten top clones hold over 1% of the sample. Specimen: naive CD4+ T cells sorted from blood. The sample's cell subset or site, from its label and the paper: CD45RA+ positively selected. These receptors all come from a man between 25 and 39 years old in good health.

This rearrangement joins TRBV19 to TRBJ2-7, with 7 positions matching TRBD1. CDR3 length: 15 amino acids. The V gene end was trimmed by 1 base and the J gene end by 3 bases; junction bases not matched to a gene: 6. The V gene's germline CDR1 is LNHDA and CDR2 SQIVND (reference sequence). CDR3 in DNA: TGTGCCAGTAGTATAGCTCCGGGACAGCACTACGAGCAGTACTTC. Its translation: CASSIAPGQHYEQYF.

V is TRBV28 and J is TRBJ2-5; 9 bases are shared with TRBD2. V shed 4 bases and J 3 bases; nucleotides not matched to a gene: 0. Germline CDR1 and CDR2: MDHEN and SYDVKM. The CDR3 consists of 13 residues. The CDR3 coding sequence is TGTGCCAGCAGTTCTAGCGGGAAAGAGACCCAGTACTTC. Translating it yields CASSSSGKETQYF.

The V gene is TRBV5-1, the J gene TRBJ2-7; 8 positions match TRBD2. V was pared by 0 bases and J by 2 bases, with 7 bases of the junction left unmatched. The CDR3 covers 16 residues. Germline CDR1 SGHRS, CDR2 YFSETQ. The CDR3 DNA follows: TGCGCCAGCAGCTTGGTCGGGACTAGAGGAACCTACGAGCAGTACTTC. It yields the protein CASSLVGTRGTYEQYF.

V usage is TRBV6-1 and J usage is TRBJ1-5; 7 bases fit TRBD1. Germline CDR1 and CDR2: MNHNS and SASEGT. The CDR3 runs to 17 residues. The V segment lost 3 bases and the J segment 3 bases; nucleotides outside the gene matches: 11. CDR3 sequence reads: CASSDQGGRLLNQPQHF. The CDR3 DNA reads as TGTGCCAGCAGTGACCAGGGGGGCCGCCTCCTCAATCAGCCCCAGCATTTT.

This chain joins TRBV7-9 and TRBJ1-1; possible D gene TRBD1, 6 bases. With 4 bases removed from V and 11 bases from J, the gap between germline ends came to 14 bases. The CDR3 is 12 amino acids. The germline gives CDR1 SEHNR, CDR2 FQNEAQ (reference sequence). The CDR3 DNA follows: TGTGCCAGCAGCTCAGACAGGCGCCTGGCTTTCTTT. This gives the protein CASSSDRRLAFF.

The chain joins TRBV5-1 to TRBJ2-1; 7 nucleotides align to TRBD2. CDR1 and CDR2 from the germline V gene are SGHRS and YFSETQ. Trimming cost V 0 bases and J 5 bases; bases outside gene matches: 8. The CDR3 is 16 amino acids. The CDR3 region has the DNA TGCGCCAGCAGCTTGGACTCGGCGGGAGTCAACAATGAGCAGTTCTTC. Translating it yields CASSLDSAGVNNEQFF.

V is TRBV7-2 and J is TRBJ1-5; no clear D. Per the germline V gene, CDR1 is SGHTA and CDR2 is FQGNSA. This CDR3 has 13 residues. Trimming took 0 bases from V and 5 from J, leaving 5 bases between them. This CDR3 reads CASSLALDQPQHF. CDR3 DNA sequence: TGTGCCAGCAGCTTAGCGCTGGATCAGCCCCAGCATTTT.

The chain carries TRBV15 and TRBJ1-4; no reliable D call. Per the germline V gene, CDR1 is LNHNV and CDR2 is YYDKDF (reference sequence). Deletions cut 3 bases from V and 3 bases from J, with 8 bases between. The length of the CDR3 is 14 residues. The CDR3 loop reads CATSRTPSNEKLFF. The CDR3 nucleotides read TGTGCCACCAGCAGGACCCCGTCTAATGAAAAACTGTTTTTT.

The V and J genes are TRBV5-6 and TRBJ2-1; 7 bases map to TRBD2. Germline CDR1 and CDR2: SGHDT and YYEEEE. V trimming: 4 bases; J trimming: 3 bases; junction bases outside the gene matches: 10. CDR3 length equals 16 residues. The CDR3, as DNA: TGTGCCAGCAGCCCCTTAGGGGCGGGAGTCTACAATGAGCAGTTCTTC. Its translation: CASSPLGAGVYNEQFF.

The CDR3 region is CASSLKDRVAEQFF. DNA for the CDR3: TGCGCCAGCAGCTTGAAAGACAGGGTGGCTGAGCAGTTCTTC. The chain has TRBV5-1 and TRBJ2-1; TRBD1 matches 7 bases. V shed 1 base, J shed 9 bases, and the junction held 7 bases outside the gene matches. The germline V gene encodes CDR1 SGHRS and CDR2 YFSETQ. This CDR3 is built from 14 residues.

The chain combines TRBV27 with TRBJ1-5; the match to TRBD1 covers 11 bases. Germline V gene data show CDR1 as MNHEY and CDR2 as SMNVEV (reference sequence). This CDR3 is built from 15 residues. V trimming: 2 bases; J trimming: 6 bases; junction bases outside the gene matches: 3. CDR3 coding DNA: TGTGCCAGCAGTTTACGGACAGGGGGCCTTCAGCCCCAGCATTTT. This translates into CASSLRTGGLQPQHF.

Details on this clone: Other DNA sequences within the sample encode an identical CDR3. This chain connects TRBV7-2 to TRBJ1-2; D unresolved. There are 12 residues in the CDR3. The germline CDR1 and CDR2 sequences are SGHTA and FQGNSA. V lost 3 bases to trimming and J lost 4 bases, with 6 bases between them. This CDR3 reads CASSLTSYGYTF. The CDR3 coding sequence is TGTGCCAGCAGCTTGACTAGCTATGGCTACACCTTC.

The V call is TRBV11-2, the J call TRBJ2-1; 11 bases match TRBD2. V shed 4 bases, J shed 3 bases, and the junction held 5 bases outside the gene matches. Germline assignment: CDR1 SGHAT and CDR2 FQNNGV. The CDR3 has 16 amino acids. The CDR3 here is CASSSGTSGGYNEQFF. The DNA of the CDR3 is TGTGCCAGCAGCTCTGGGACTAGCGGAGGCTACAATGAGCAGTTCTTC.

The V and J genes are TRBV5-1 and TRBJ2-7; 7 positions agree with TRBD1. CDR1 SGHRS and CDR2 YFSETQ come from the germline V gene. The V gene end was trimmed by 4 bases and the J gene end by 4 bases; junction bases not matched to a gene: 5. The CDR3 covers 13 residues. CDR3 residues: CASSQQQGYEQYF. CDR3 sequence (DNA): TGCGCCAGCAGCCAACAACAGGGGTACGAGCAGTACTTC. Based on the CDR3 plus reference TRBV5-1 and TRBJ2-7, the full variable domain is KAGVTQTPRYLIKTRGQQVTLSCSPISGHRSVSWYQQTPGQGLQFLFEYFSETQRNKGNFPGRFSGRQFSNSRSEMNVSTLELGDSALYLCASSQQQGYEQYFGPGTRLTVT.

The chain links TRBV19 to TRBJ1-2; D ambiguous. Germline CDR1 and CDR2: LNHDA and SQIVND (reference sequence). Deletions cut 5 bases from V and 4 bases from J, with 17 bases between. The CDR3 loop spans 15 amino acids. The CDR3: CASSLPDRKTYGYTF. The CDR3, as DNA: TGTGCCAGTAGTCTCCCGGATCGAAAGACCTATGGCTACACCTTC.

This clone was detected only once. The CDR3 sequence is CASSHNWGDTEAFF. For the CDR3, the DNA is TGTGCCAGCAGTCACAATTGGGGGGACACTGAAGCTTTCTTT. The V gene is TRBV27, the J gene TRBJ1-1; D perhaps matches TRBD1 (5 bases). Germline lookup yields CDR1 MNHEY and CDR2 SMNVEV (reference sequence). V lost 5 bases, J lost 3 bases, and 13 bases lay in between. The CDR3 totals 14 residues.

CDR3: CASTFVRIPGELFF. The CDR3, as DNA: TGTGCCAGCACTTTTGTAAGGATCCCCGGGGAGCTGTTTTTT. This chain joins TRBV7-2 and TRBJ2-2; no definite D call. Germline CDR1 reads SGHTA; CDR2 reads FQGNSA. Trimming left V 7 bases short and J 6 bases short, with 15 bases between. The CDR3 is 14 residues long.

The rearrangement links TRBV29-1 to TRBJ1-5, with unresolved D. This CDR3 spans 14 amino acids. Germline V CDR1 and CDR2: SQVTM, ANQGSEA. Trimming took off 6 bases at V and 2 bases at J, with 14 bases between the two ends. The CDR3 spells CSVMGLDGNQPQHF. The CDR3 nucleotides are TGCAGCGTGATGGGCCTCGATGGCAATCAGCCCCAGCATTTT.

The chain recombines TRBV4-3 with TRBJ2-5; D gene uncertain. Germline V gene data show CDR1 as LGHNA and CDR2 as YSLEER. The CDR3 loop spans 13 amino acids. Between the trimmed V and J ends, which lost 1 base and 5 bases, there was a span of 8 bases. In DNA form, the CDR3 reads TGCGCCAGCAGCCAAGGGGTCGGGGAGACCCAGTACTTC. Translating gives CASSQGVGETQYF.

In DNA form, the CDR3 reads TGCGCCAGCAGCGACAGGGTCAGAAATGACGAGCAGTACTTC. It specifies CASSDRVRNDEQYF. The chain uses TRBV5-1 and TRBJ2-7; 7 bases agree with TRBD1. The length of the CDR3 is 14 residues. V lost 4 bases and J lost 5; bases outside the gene matches: 9. Germline CDR1 and CDR2: SGHRS and YFSETQ.

V is TRBV6-1 and J is TRBJ1-2; D gene ambiguous. The CDR3 consists of 13 residues. Germline V gene data show CDR1 as MNHNS and CDR2 as SASEGT. The germline V and J ends were trimmed by 6 bases and 5 bases, with 13 bases remaining between them. CDR3 protein: CASRAGPSYGYTF. CDR3 nucleotides: TGTGCCAGCAGAGCGGGCCCTTCTTATGGCTACACCTTC.